This T cell receptor (beta chain) was observed in a study of CD8 T cells in ankylosing spondylitis (dated by TCRdb to 2016 to 2017). With regard to the full study: The study profiled T cell receptor beta repertoires in healthy donors and ankylosing spondylitis patients to find disease-linked TCR variants. The full study cohort was made up of about 25 ankylosing spondylitis patients and 108 healthy donors. Samples of peripheral blood were taken, and for ankylosing spondylitis patients, synovial fluid was collected as well.

V loses 3 bases, J loses 8 bases, and the germline ends lie 11 bases apart. Spanning cysteine to phenylalanine, the CDR3 consists of 13 amino acids. This entry keeps only the CDR3 DNA: 39 bases, framed from base 1. The listed sequencing device is Illumina HiSeq 2500. Quantitative 5'-RACE with molecular barcodes was used to prepare TCR beta libraries. The study's own analysis went as follows. A new computational method based on a probabilistic model of VDJ rearrangement was used to identify disease-linked TCR variants. TCRdb cleaned the public reads at Q25 with fastp, built clones with MiXCR and kept in-frame beta chains. Every entry covers one CDR3 protein and lists the most common genes and DNA from its rows. The V and J calls come from TCRdb's annotation, not from the publication. This sample is represented by 300,000 to 400,000 distinct CDR3 sequences; around 22% of them were singletons. Clones ranked in the top ten supply about 15% of the sample.

This clonotype has only a few counts. It lacks a known antigen. Base-call qualities are not available, and no considerably larger clone is one nucleotide away. What the work shows at the level of the full study, not this receptor alone: The disease-linked clones showed a CD8+ phenotype and occurred at relatively low frequencies in peripheral blood. A TCR beta motif of eight highly homologous amino acid variants appeared characteristic of blood from ankylosing spondylitis patients. Some motif variants had previously been reported in the synovial fluid and blood of reactive arthritis patients, which suggests shared mechanisms of disease initiation. Significant enrichment of the disease-linked clones was reported in matched synovial fluid samples from ankylosing spondylitis patients.

This sequence uses TRBV12-3 or TRBV12-4 and TRBJ1-3, with no confident D gene call. The sample taken for sequencing was blood, either unsorted or a sorted T cell fraction (not recorded which). The origin of this receptor is a male donor with ankylosing spondylitis. The CDR3 protein is CASSFAQMDTIYF. The bases are TGTGCCAGCAGTTTTGCCCAGATGGACACCATATATTTT.